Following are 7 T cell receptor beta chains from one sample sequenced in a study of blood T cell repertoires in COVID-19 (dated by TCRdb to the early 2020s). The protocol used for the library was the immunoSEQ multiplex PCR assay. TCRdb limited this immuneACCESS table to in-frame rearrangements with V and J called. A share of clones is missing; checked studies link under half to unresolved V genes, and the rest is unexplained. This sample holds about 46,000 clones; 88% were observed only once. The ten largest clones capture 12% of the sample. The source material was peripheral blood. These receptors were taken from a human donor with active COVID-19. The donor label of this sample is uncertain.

The CDR3 coding sequence is TGTGCCAGCAGTTTGCGGACAGTAGCGACGGGTCAGCCCCAGCATTTT. This encodes CASSLRTVATGQPQHF. The chain has TRBV28 and TRBJ1-5, with D perhaps matching TRBD1 (6 bases). V lost 3 bases and J 6 bases, leaving 18 bases between the germline ends. Per germline, CDR1 MDHEN and CDR2 SYDVKM. The CDR3 has 16 amino acids.

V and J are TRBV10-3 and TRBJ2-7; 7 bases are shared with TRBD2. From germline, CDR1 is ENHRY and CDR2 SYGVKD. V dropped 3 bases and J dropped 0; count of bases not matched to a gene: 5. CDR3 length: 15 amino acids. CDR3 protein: CAISDEGGRSYEQYF. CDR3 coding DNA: TGTGCCATCAGTGATGAGGGAGGGCGCTCCTACGAGCAGTACTTC.

CDR3 sequence reads: CAWSVRVRNTGELFF. The CDR3 nucleotides read TGTGCCTGGAGTGTACGAGTGCGGAACACCGGGGAGCTGTTTTTT. The genes are TRBV30 and TRBJ2-2; D ambiguous. Trimming took off 0 bases at V and 1 base at J, with 9 bases between the two ends. The germline V gene has CDR1 GTSNPN and CDR2 SVGIG (reference sequence). CDR3 size: 15 residues.

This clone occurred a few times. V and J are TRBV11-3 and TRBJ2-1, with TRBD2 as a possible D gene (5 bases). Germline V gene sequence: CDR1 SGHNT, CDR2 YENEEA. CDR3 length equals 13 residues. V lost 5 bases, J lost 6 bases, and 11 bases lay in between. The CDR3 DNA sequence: TGTGCCAGCAGCCCCGACTACCTCAATGAGCAGTTCTTC. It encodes CASSPDYLNEQFF. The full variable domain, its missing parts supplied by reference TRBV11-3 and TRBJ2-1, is EAGVVQSPRYKIIEKKQPVAFWCNPISGHNTLYWYLQNLGQGPELLIRYENEEAVDDSQLPKDRFSAERLKGVDSTLKIQPAELGDSAVYLCASSPDYLNEQFFGPGTRLTVL.

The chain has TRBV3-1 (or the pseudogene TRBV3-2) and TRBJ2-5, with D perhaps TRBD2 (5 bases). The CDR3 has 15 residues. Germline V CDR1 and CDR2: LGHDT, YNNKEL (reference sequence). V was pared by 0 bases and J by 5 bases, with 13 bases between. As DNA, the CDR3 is TGTGCCAGCAGCCAAGAAGTCGGGGTCTGGGAGACCCAGTACTTC. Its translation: CASSQEVGVWETQYF.

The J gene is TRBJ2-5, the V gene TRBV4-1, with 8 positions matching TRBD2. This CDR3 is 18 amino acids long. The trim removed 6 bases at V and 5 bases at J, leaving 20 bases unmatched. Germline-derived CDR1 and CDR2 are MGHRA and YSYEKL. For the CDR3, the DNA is TGCGCCAGCAGTGGGGGTGCCCGGGCAGCGGGAGTTCGGGAGACCCAGTACTTC. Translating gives CASSGGARAAGVRETQYF.

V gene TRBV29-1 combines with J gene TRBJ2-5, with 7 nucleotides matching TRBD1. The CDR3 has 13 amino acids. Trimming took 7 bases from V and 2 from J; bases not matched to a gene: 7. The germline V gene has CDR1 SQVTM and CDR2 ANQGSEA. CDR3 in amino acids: CSGLRTGQETQYF. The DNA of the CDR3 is TGCAGCGGACTCCGGACAGGTCAAGAGACCCAGTACTTC.